This T cell receptor (beta chain) was identified in a study of blood T cell repertoires in COVID-19. Overall study context: Italy, Spain and the United States were the sources of the convalescent and acute COVID-19 samples. PBMCs, B-cell-depleted T cells, or T cells provided the cDNA or gDNA that made up the material.

Germline loops: CDR1 MNHEY, CDR2 SMNVEV (reference sequence). CDR3 length equals 13 residues. With 3 bases clipped from V and 4 bases from J, the junction kept 0 bases outside the gene matches. Original analysis: Scientists estimated how many nucleated cells there were by amplifying reference gene primers. The repertoire was sequenced with immunoSEQ multiplex PCR; TCRdb's copy has only in-frame clones and lacks some. The DNA gave D and trimming, while V, J and clone size come from that table. The sample consists of about 57,000 clones, 79% of them appearing once. Note on this clone: The same CDR3 arises from other DNA sequences in this sample as well.

The gene calls are TRBV27 and TRBJ1-2, with 9 bases matching TRBD1. The sequence came from a man aged 55 to 69 with acute or convalescent COVID-19. Sequenced material: peripheral blood. CDR3 region: CASSLTGGYGYTF. Written as DNA, the CDR3 is TGTGCCAGCAGTTTGACAGGGGGCTATGGCTACACCTTC.